This is a list of T cell receptor beta chains from one sample in a study of persistence of HIV-infected CD4 T cells. Only in-frame clones appear in the TCRdb table, and some are missing; sequencing was by immunoSEQ multiplex PCR. The sample contains some 30,000 clones, 65% to 75% of which appear only once. These receptors lack a known antigen. Sequenced material: CD4+ T cells sorted from PBMCs after 18-hour stimulation, taken from a patient who received antiretroviral therapy. The receptors here all came from an adult man with HIV who was CMV-seropositive. Both conserved end residues are part of each CDR3. D genes are given only for firm matches.

13,TRBJ1-5,TRBV10-1,TRBD1,CASAQTGNQPQHF,TGCGCCAGCGCCCAGACAGGGAATCAGCCCCAGCATTTT
13,TRBJ2-1,TRBV5-1,TRBD1,CASSSDRGNEQFF,TGCGCCAGCAGCTCCGACAGGGGAAATGAGCAGTTCTTC
16,TRBJ1-1,TRBV2,-,CASTLSRGSRDTEAFF,TGTGCCAGCACCCTTTCCCGGGGCAGCCGCGACACTGAAGCTTTCTTT
16,TRBJ1-5,TRBV18,-,CASSPQGPGASGPQHF,TGTGCCAGCTCACCACAGGGGCCGGGGGCCTCGGGGCCCCAGCATTTT
13,TRBJ1-2,TRBV6-5,-,CASTSGGGRGYTF,TGTGCCAGCACCTCTGGGGGGGGGCGAGGCTACACCTTC
16,TRBJ2-3,TRBV4-2,-,CASSQDLQTGENTQYF,TGTGCCAGCAGCCAAGATCTTCAGACAGGTGAGAATACGCAGTATTTT
14,TRBJ2-7,TRBV6-5,-,CASQRGQGGGEQYF,TGTGCCAGCCAGCGGGGGCAGGGGGGAGGCGAGCAGTACTTC
14,TRBJ1-2,TRBV24-1,TRBD1,CATSDRGHDYGYTF,TGTGCCACCAGTGACAGGGGGCATGACTATGGCTACACCTTC
15,TRBJ2-2,TRBV7-6,-,CASSLEGDYTGELFF,TGTGCCAGCAGCTTGGAAGGGGACTACACCGGGGAGCTGTTTTTT
16,TRBJ1-6,TRBV18,-,CASSPGTNSYNSPLHF,TGTGCCAGCTCACCGGGGACAAACTCCTATAATTCACCCCTCCACTTT
14,TRBJ2-7,TRBV6-5,-,CASTARSGAYEQYF,TGTGCCAGCACCGCCAGATCAGGCGCCTACGAGCAGTACTTC
15,TRBJ2-2,TRBV9,-,CASSETVTNTGELFF,TGTGCCAGCAGCGAGACAGTTACGAACACCGGGGAGCTGTTTTTT